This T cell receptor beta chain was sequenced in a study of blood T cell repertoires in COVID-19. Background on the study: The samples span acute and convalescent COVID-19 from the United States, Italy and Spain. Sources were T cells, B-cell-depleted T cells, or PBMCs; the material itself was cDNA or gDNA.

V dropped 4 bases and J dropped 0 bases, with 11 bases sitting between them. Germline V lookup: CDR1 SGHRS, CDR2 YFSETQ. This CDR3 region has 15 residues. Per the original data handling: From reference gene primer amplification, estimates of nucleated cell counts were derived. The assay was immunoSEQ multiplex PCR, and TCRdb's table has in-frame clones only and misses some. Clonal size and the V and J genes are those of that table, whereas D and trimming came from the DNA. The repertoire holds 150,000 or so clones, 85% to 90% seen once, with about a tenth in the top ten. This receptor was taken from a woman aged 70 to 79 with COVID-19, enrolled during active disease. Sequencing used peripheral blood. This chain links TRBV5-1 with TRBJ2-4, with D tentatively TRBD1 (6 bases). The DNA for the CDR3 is TGCGCCAGCAGCGCGACAGGCGAAGCCAAAAACATTCAGTACTTC. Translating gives CASSATGEAKNIQYF.